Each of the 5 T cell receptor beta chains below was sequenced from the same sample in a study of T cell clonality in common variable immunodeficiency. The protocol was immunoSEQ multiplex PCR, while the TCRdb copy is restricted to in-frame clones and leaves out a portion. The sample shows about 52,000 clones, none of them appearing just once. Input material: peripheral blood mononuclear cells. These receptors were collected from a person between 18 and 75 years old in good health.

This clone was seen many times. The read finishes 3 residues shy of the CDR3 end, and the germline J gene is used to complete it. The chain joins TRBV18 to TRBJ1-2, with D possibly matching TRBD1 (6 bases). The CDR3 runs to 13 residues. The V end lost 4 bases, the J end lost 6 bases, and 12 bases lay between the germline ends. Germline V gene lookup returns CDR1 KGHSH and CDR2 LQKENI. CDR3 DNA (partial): TGTGCCAGCTCACTACGAGAGGGGGATGGC. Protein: CASSLREGDG. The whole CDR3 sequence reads CASSLREGDGYTF.

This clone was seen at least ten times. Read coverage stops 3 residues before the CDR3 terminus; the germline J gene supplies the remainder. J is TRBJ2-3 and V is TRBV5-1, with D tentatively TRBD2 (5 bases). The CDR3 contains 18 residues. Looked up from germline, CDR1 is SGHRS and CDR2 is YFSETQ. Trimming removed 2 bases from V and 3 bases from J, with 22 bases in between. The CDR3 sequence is CASSLNSLSEGRTDTQYF. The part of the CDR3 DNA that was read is TGCGCCAGCAGCTTAAACAGCCTCTCCGAGGGCAGGACAGATACG.

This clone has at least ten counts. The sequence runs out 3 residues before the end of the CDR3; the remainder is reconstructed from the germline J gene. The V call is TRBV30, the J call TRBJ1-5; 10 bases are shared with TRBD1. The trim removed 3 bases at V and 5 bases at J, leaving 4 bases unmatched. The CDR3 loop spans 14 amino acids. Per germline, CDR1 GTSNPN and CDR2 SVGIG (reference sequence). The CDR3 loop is CAWSGQGEYQPQHF. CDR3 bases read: TGTGCCTGGAGCGGACAGGGGGAGTATCAGCCC.

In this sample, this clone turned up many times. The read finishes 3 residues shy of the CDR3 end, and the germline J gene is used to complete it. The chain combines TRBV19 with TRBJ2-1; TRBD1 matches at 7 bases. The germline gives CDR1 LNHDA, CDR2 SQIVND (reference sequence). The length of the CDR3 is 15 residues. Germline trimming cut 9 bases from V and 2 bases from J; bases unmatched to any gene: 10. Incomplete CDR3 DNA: TGTGCCAGCACAGACCGAGGGGGCCCCTACAATGAG. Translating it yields CASTDRGGPYNE. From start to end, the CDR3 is CASTDRGGPYNEQFF. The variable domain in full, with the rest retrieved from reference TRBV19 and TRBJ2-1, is DGGITQSPKYLFRKEGQNVTLSCEQNLNHDAMYWYRQDPGQGLRLIYYSQIVNDFQKGDIAEGYSVSREKKESFPLTVTSAQKNPTAFYLCASTDRGGPYNEQFFGPGTRLTVL.

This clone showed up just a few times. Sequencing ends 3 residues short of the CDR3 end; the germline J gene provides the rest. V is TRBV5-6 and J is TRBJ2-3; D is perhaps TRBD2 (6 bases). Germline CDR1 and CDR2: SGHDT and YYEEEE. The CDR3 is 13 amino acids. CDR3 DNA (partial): TGTGCCAGCAGCAGGGACTTTGAAGAGACG. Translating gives CASSRDFEET. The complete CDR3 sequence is CASSRDFEETQYF.